This passage covers 26 T cell receptor beta chains from one sample sequenced in a study of breast tumors, draining lymph nodes, adjacent tissues. Breast cancer patients provided tissue from their axillary draining lymph nodes. TCRdb passed the multiplex PCR reads through MiXCR, listing each CDR3 protein once. The table records around 100,000 distinct CDR3 sequences, around 20% of them present only once. The sequenced material came from axillary lymph node tissue. The receptors were sampled from a female donor with breast cancer. Some clones in this sample may be carry-over from other donors' samples.

The chain carries TRBV19 and TRBJ1-1; 7 nucleotides match TRBD1. Germline CDR1 and CDR2: LNHDA and SQIVND (reference sequence). The J segment lost 3 bases and the V segment lost 5 bases, leaving 9 bases of the junction unmatched. The CDR3 length is 15 residues. The CDR3 DNA reads as TGTGCCAGTAGTCCGGGACAGTCCGGGTACACTGAAGCTTTCTTT. Translation: CASSPGQSGYTEAFF.

This clonotype was counted at least ten times. The chain recombines TRBV3-1 with TRBJ2-1, with 8 nucleotides matching TRBD2. The germline gives CDR1 LGHDT, CDR2 YNNKEL (reference sequence). Germline trimming cut 7 bases from V and 5 bases from J; bases unmatched to any gene: 7. The CDR3 consists of 14 residues. DNA of the CDR3: TGTGCCAGCAACTCGGGGGGGCGTAACAATGAGCAGTTCTTC. It yields the protein CASNSGGRNNEQFF.

The chain employs TRBV28 and TRBJ2-7; D gene uncertain. With 1 base removed from V and 5 bases from J, the gap between germline ends came to 9 bases. Germline V gene sequence: CDR1 MDHEN, CDR2 SYDVKM. CDR3 size: 13 residues. The DNA for the CDR3 is TGTGCCAGCAGTTTATTGGGTCGGGACGAGCAGTACTTC. Translation: CASSLLGRDEQYF.

Concerning this clonotype: Given a much more abundant clone one base away, this may be a read error. The V and J genes are TRBV29-1 and TRBJ1-4; D is perhaps TRBD1 (6 bases). The germline gives CDR1 SQVTM, CDR2 ANQGSEA. The CDR3 length is 13 residues. Here the CDR3 DNA reads TGCAGCGTTGAAGGAGGGGGACATGAAGAACTGTTTTTT. Translation: CSVEGGGHEELFF. The complete variable domain, with remaining parts taken from reference TRBV29-1 and TRBJ1-4, reads SAVISQKPSRDICQRGTSLTIQCQVDSQVTMMFWYRQQPGQSLTLIATANQGSEATYESGFVIDKFPISRPNLTFSTLTVSNMSPEDSSIYLCSVEGGGHEELFFGSGTQLSVL.

This clonotype was seen a handful of times. The V call is TRBV20-1, the J call TRBJ1-2, with unresolved D. This CDR3 contains 15 residues. Germline V CDR1 and CDR2: DFQATT, SNEGSKA (reference sequence). Trimming took off 0 bases at V and 5 bases at J, with 16 bases between the two ends. As DNA, the CDR3 is TGCAGTGCTAGAGATGATAAGCCGAACCGTTATGGCTACACCTTC. Amino acid sequence: CSARDDKPNRYGYTF.

This clonotype showed up many times. The V call is TRBV7-9, the J call TRBJ2-5; TRBD1 agrees at 8 bases. The CDR3 contains 14 residues. V trimming: 5 bases; J trimming: 3 bases; junction bases outside the gene matches: 5. The germline V gene has CDR1 SEHNR and CDR2 FQNEAQ (reference sequence). The DNA for the CDR3 is TGTGCCAGCAGCCCCGGACAGGGTAAAGAGACCCAGTACTTC. It specifies CASSPGQGKETQYF.

This clonotype was detected ten times or more. The V and J genes are TRBV19 and TRBJ2-7; no clear D. Germline V gives CDR1 LNHDA, CDR2 SQIVND (reference sequence). This CDR3 has 12 residues. The germline V and J ends were trimmed by 6 bases and 4 bases, with 10 bases remaining between them. The CDR3 is CASRGQAYEQYF. The DNA of the CDR3 is TGTGCCAGTAGGGGCCAGGCTTACGAGCAGTACTTC.

The genes are TRBV18 and TRBJ1-2, with 8 nucleotides matching TRBD1. The ends lost 4 bases at V and 4 bases at J; junction bases unmatched: 5. CDR1 is KGHSH and CDR2 is LQKENI in the germline V gene. The CDR3 length is 14 residues. CDR3: CASSQDRGGYGYTF. CDR3 DNA sequence: TGTGCCAGCTCACAAGACAGGGGAGGCTATGGCTACACCTTC.

This rearrangement joins TRBV7-2 to TRBJ2-6; 8 positions match TRBD1. The V and J ends lost 2 bases and 3 bases, in that order; junction bases with no gene match: 3. The CDR3 consists of 16 residues. Germline values: CDR1 SGHTA, CDR2 FQGNSA. CDR3 protein: CASSLQGAHGANVLTF. CDR3 coding DNA: TGTGCCAGCAGCTTACAGGGGGCGCATGGGGCCAACGTCCTGACTTTC.

The table lists this clonotype with many counts. The rearrangement uses TRBV7-3 and TRBJ2-3; TRBD2 is a possible D gene (6 bases). CDR3 size: 13 residues. Trimming took off 5 bases at V and 4 bases at J, with 10 bases between the two ends. In germline, CDR1 is SGHTA, CDR2 FQGTGA. This CDR3 is CASSPSGADTQYF. CDR3 in DNA: TGTGCCAGCAGCCCCTCGGGGGCAGATACGCAGTATTTT.

The table lists this clonotype with many counts. The chain links TRBV7-3 to TRBJ2-2, with D possibly TRBD2 on 6 matching bases. CDR3 length: 15 amino acids. The V gene lost 2 bases and the J gene lost 1 base, with 8 bases spanning the gap. From germline, CDR1 is SGHTA and CDR2 FQGTGA. CDR3 in amino acids: CASSLGGRNTGELFF. In DNA form, the CDR3 reads TGTGCCAGCAGCTTAGGAGGGAGGAACACCGGGGAGCTGTTTTTT.

Concerning this clonotype itself: A single base separates this from a much larger clone, so it may be a read error. The J gene is TRBJ2-5, the V gene TRBV4-2, with D tentatively TRBD2 (6 bases). This CDR3 has 14 residues. The V end lost 0 bases, the J end lost 5 bases, and 10 bases lay between the germline ends. The germline V gene encodes CDR1 LGHNA and CDR2 YNFKEQ. The CDR3 sequence is CASSQDLEGETQYF. The DNA for the CDR3 is TGTGCCAGCAGCCAAGATTTGGAGGGGGAGACCCAGTACTTC.

A note on this clonotype: A read error is possible here, since a much larger clone lies one base away. The rearrangement joins TRBV7-2 to TRBJ1-2; TRBD1 agrees at 11 bases. Germline CDR1 SGHTA, CDR2 FQGNSA. The CDR3 contains 15 residues. The CDR3 region is CASSGGQGANYDYTF. The CDR3 nucleotides are TGTGCCAGCAGCGGTGGACAGGGGGCTAACTATGACTACACCTTC.

This clonotype was observed many times. CDR3 in DNA: TGTGCCAGCAGCTTGGTGGCAGGGAGAAGTTCGGCCTACGAGCAGTACTTC. Protein product: CASSLVAGRSSAYEQYF. The rearrangement uses TRBV5-6 and TRBJ2-7; possibly TRBD1 or TRBD2 for D (5 bases each). V was shortened by 0 bases and J by 2 bases, with 18 bases between the two germline ends. The CDR3 spans 17 residues. CDR1 is SGHDT, CDR2 YYEEEE, per germline.

This clonotype was picked up many times. The chain combines TRBV25-1 with TRBJ2-7; 13 bases fit TRBD2. In germline, CDR1 is MGHDK, CDR2 SYGVNS. The CDR3 runs 14 residues. The trim removed 5 bases at V and 6 bases at J, leaving 4 bases unmatched. CDR3 region: CASSPRLAGGEQYF. CDR3 in DNA: TGTGCCAGCAGTCCTCGACTAGCGGGAGGCGAGCAGTACTTC.

This clonotype occurred many times. The chain recombines TRBV12-3 or TRBV12-4 with TRBJ2-1; 11 bases are shared with TRBD2. The CDR3 consists of 13 residues. V lost 7 bases and J lost 14; bases outside the gene matches: 10. The CDR3 is CASTHGLAGVKFF. The CDR3 nucleotides read TGTGCCAGCACCCATGGACTAGCGGGCGTTAAGTTCTTC.

This clonotype was seen ten or more times. This chain connects TRBV13 to TRBJ2-7; 9 bases map to TRBD1. CDR1 and CDR2 (germline): PRHDT, FYEKMQ (reference sequence). The V and J ends lost 0 bases and 9 bases, in that order; junction bases with no gene match: 9. The CDR3 is 15 residues long. CDR3 bases: TGTGCCAGCAGCTTAGGCATGGACAGGGGCTTTCCGCAGTACTTC. Translating it yields CASSLGMDRGFPQYF.

CDR3 nucleotides: TGCGCCAGCAGCGATACAGGGGGCAATCAGCCCCAGCATTTT. Translation: CASSDTGGNQPQHF. V usage is TRBV4-1 and J usage is TRBJ1-5; the match to TRBD1 covers 7 bases. With V trimmed by 5 bases and J by 2 bases, 3 bases remained unmatched. The V gene's germline CDR1 is MGHRA and CDR2 YSYEKL. CDR3 size: 14 residues.

As for this clonotype: With a much larger clone just one base away, this may be a read error. This sequence joins TRBV25-1 and TRBJ2-5; TRBD2 is a possible D gene (6 bases). The CDR3 has 15 amino acids. Germline V gives CDR1 MGHDK, CDR2 SYGVNS. The CDR3 sequence is CASGEYVGGGETQYF. The CDR3 DNA is TGTGCCAGCGGTGAATATGTCGGTGGGGGGGAGACCCAGTACTTC.

The sample holds many counts of this clonotype. The chain couples TRBV15 to TRBJ2-1, with 8 bases lining up with TRBD2. Per germline, CDR1 LNHNV and CDR2 YYDKDF (reference sequence). V lost 0 bases to trimming and J lost 2 bases; unmatched junction nucleotides: 3. The CDR3 is 16 amino acids. CDR3 bases: TGTGCCACCAGCAGAGATATCGGGAGGGCCTACAATGAGCAGTTCTTC. Amino acids: CATSRDIGRAYNEQFF.

This clonotype was observed at least ten times. This chain joins TRBV9 and TRBJ1-4, with D maybe TRBD1 (5 bases). Germline CDR1 is SGDLS and CDR2 is YYNGEE. Trimming pared 0 bases from V and 6 bases from J, leaving 15 bases between. The CDR3 covers 16 residues. The CDR3 here is CASSVGMSRVDEKLFF. The CDR3 bases are TGTGCCAGCAGCGTAGGTATGAGCAGGGTGGATGAAAAACTGTTTTTT.

This clonotype showed up many times. The chain uses TRBV12-3 or TRBV12-4 and TRBJ2-7, with D maybe TRBD1 (5 bases). V was pared by 6 bases and J by 6 bases, with 18 bases between. The CDR3 runs to 14 residues. The CDR3 DNA is TGTGCCAGCAGCCGCCCAGGGCAGGGTGGCGAGCAGTACTTC. This encodes CASSRPGQGGEQYF.

At least ten counts were recorded for this clonotype. The gene calls are TRBV28 and TRBJ2-7; TRBD1 matches at 7 bases. Germline V gives CDR1 MDHEN, CDR2 SYDVKM. The CDR3 length is 14 residues. V lost 10 bases to trimming and J lost 0 bases; unmatched junction nucleotides: 9. The CDR3 bases are TGTGCCACCAAGACAGGGAGTCTCTCCTACGAGCAGTACTTC. The encoded protein is CATKTGSLSYEQYF.

The V call is TRBV29-1, the J call TRBJ1-1; D remains ambiguous. This CDR3 comprises 9 residues. Trimming stripped 3 bases from V and 6 bases from J, with 2 bases between. Germline V gene data show CDR1 as SQVTM and CDR2 as ANQGSEA. As DNA, the CDR3 is TGCAGCGTTGAGGCTGAAGCTTTCTTT. Translating gives CSVEAEAFF.

Only a few counts were recorded for this clonotype. One base away lies a much larger clone, so this may be a sequencing read error. The chain recombines TRBV5-6 with TRBJ1-6; 11 bases are shared with TRBD1. The CDR3 extends over 16 amino acids. Per germline, CDR1 SGHDT and CDR2 YYEEEE. This CDR3 reads CASSPADRGRNSPPHF. CDR3 nucleotides: TGTGCCAGCAGCCCCGCGGACAGGGGGCGAAATTCACCCCCCCACTTT. Looking up the rest from reference TRBV5-6 and TRBJ1-6 gives the full variable domain: DAGVTQSPTHLIKTRGQQVTLRCSPKSGHDTVSWYQQALGQGPQFIFQYYEEEERQRGNFPDRFSGHQFPNYSSELNVNALLLGDSALYLCASSPADRGRNSPPHFGNGTRLTVT.

This clonotype was counted ten times or more. The chain joins TRBV6-2 or TRBV6-3 to TRBJ2-7; 12 nucleotides align to TRBD2. Unmatched junction bases numbered 8, after V lost 2 bases and J lost 3 bases. There are 17 residues in the CDR3. CDR1 and CDR2 from the germline V gene are MNHEY and SVGEGT. This chain's CDR3 is CASSYDPRLAGDYEQYF. CDR3 bases: TGTGCCAGCAGTTACGACCCGCGACTAGCGGGAGACTACGAGCAGTACTTC.